Reported below is one T cell receptor (beta chain). Per the original data handling: Estimation of nucleated cell counts was performed using reference gene primer amplification. Using immunoSEQ multiplex PCR, the repertoire was profiled, and TCRdb retains in-frame clones only, with some absent. The V and J calls and clone size come from that table; D and trimming were worked out from the DNA. Here the sample spans 70,000 to 95,000 clones, roughly 92% being singletons. Trimming took 6 bases from V and 7 from J; bases not matched to a gene: 8. The CDR3 runs 14 residues. Germline CDR1 is MNHEY and CDR2 is SMNVEV (reference sequence). This record comes from a study of blood T cell repertoires in COVID-19. Study at large: Samples taken during acute and convalescent COVID-19 were collected in the United States, Italy and Spain.

The chain carries TRBV27 and TRBJ2-2, with 7 bases matching TRBD1. The source material was peripheral blood. The receptor was derived from a woman aged 55 to 70 with active COVID-19. The CDR3 nucleotides read TGTGCCAGCAGGCGACAGGGTCGGGTCGGGGAGCTGTTTTTT. Protein product: CASRRQGRVGELFF.